Below, 20 T cell receptor beta chains from the same sample are listed, as sequenced in a study of T cell clusters in autoimmune cytopenias. Tens of thousands of genome equivalents of blood DNA were amplified for TRB. TRB was amplified by touch-down multiplex PCR, primer pools A and B combined. TCRdb re-called the multiplex PCR reads, yielding one record per CDR3 amino acid sequence without DNA. The sample holds under 14,000 distinct CDR3 sequences. These data are also associated with another study on T cell repertoires in aging, cancer and after chemotherapy.

Sequenced input: peripheral blood. Source of these receptors: a human donor in good health.

Its frequency marks this clonotype as medium-sized (0.01 to 0.1%). The chain combines TRBV19 with TRBJ1-1; the TCRdb D gene call, TRBD1, has no DNA to confirm it. The CDR3 has 16 amino acids. CDR1 is LNHDA and CDR2 is SQIVND in the germline V gene (reference sequence). The CDR3 reads CASSIRRLGLGTEAFF.

The V gene is TRBV27, the J gene TRBJ2-3; TCRdb's D call of TRBD2 is untestable without DNA. Germline V gives CDR1 MNHEY, CDR2 SMNVEV (reference sequence). This CDR3 is 14 amino acids long. The CDR3 here is CASSSHRLADTQYF.

This clonotype ranks as medium-sized (0.01 to 0.1%) in terms of frequency. The chain joins TRBV6-5 to TRBJ2-5; absent DNA, TCRdb's TRBD1 call cannot be checked. CDR1 and CDR2 from the germline V gene are MNHEY and SVGAGI. The CDR3 is 15 amino acids. CDR3 amino acids: CASSYTPGGGETQYF.

The rearrangement uses TRBV18 and TRBJ1-3. CDR3 size: 14 residues. Germline CDR1 reads KGHSH; CDR2 reads LQKENI. CDR3 sequence: CASSPESSGNTIYF.

V usage is TRBV20-1 and J usage is TRBJ2-3; as DNA is missing, the TRBD2 call by TCRdb cannot be tested. Germline CDR1 reads DFQATT; CDR2 reads SNEGSKA (reference sequence). The CDR3 consists of 13 residues. The chain's CDR3 is CSIWEQSTDTQYF.

V usage is TRBV10-3 and J usage is TRBJ2-1; TCRdb picks TRBD1, but there is no DNA to check that call. The CDR3 runs to 13 residues. Germline CDR1 reads ENHRY; CDR2 reads SYGVKD. The CDR3 protein is CAISESGGNEQFF.

This clonotype ranks as medium-sized in terms of frequency. The chain recombines TRBV6-2 or TRBV6-3 with TRBJ1-1. The length of the CDR3 is 12 residues. CDR1 and CDR2 from the germline V gene are MNHEY and SVGEGT. The CDR3 loop is CASSYHRTEAFF.

The genes are TRBV6-5 and TRBJ2-5; TCRdb names TRBD1, which stays unverified in the absence of DNA. The CDR3 sequence is 13 residues long. Germline V gene sequence: CDR1 MNHEY, CDR2 SVGAGI. The CDR3 here is CASKQGPQETQYF.

The chain is built from TRBV20-1 and TRBJ2-7. Germline V gives CDR1 DFQATT, CDR2 SNEGSKA (reference sequence). There are 13 residues in the CDR3. The chain's CDR3 is CSASDGYSYEQYF.

This chain links TRBV27 with TRBJ1-6. This CDR3 has 17 residues. Germline V gene sequence: CDR1 MNHEY, CDR2 SMNVEV (reference sequence). CDR3 in amino acids: CASSSSWASIYNSPLHF.

The chain recombines TRBV20-1 with TRBJ2-1; the D call from TCRdb, TRBD1, cannot be confirmed without DNA. The CDR3 sequence is 13 residues long. The germline V gene encodes CDR1 DFQATT and CDR2 SNEGSKA (reference sequence). The CDR3 reads CSARRGSGNEQFF.

The V and J genes are TRBV2 and TRBJ1-6; TCRdb lists TRBD1, though no DNA is available to test this call. This CDR3 is built from 16 residues. Germline V lookup: CDR1 SNHLY, CDR2 FYNNEI. The CDR3 protein is CASSGGVGRINSPLHF.

This clonotype is called medium-sized based on its frequency. J is TRBJ2-2 and V is TRBV5-5; the TCRdb D gene call, TRBD1, has no DNA to confirm it. This CDR3 is 13 amino acids long. Looked up from germline, CDR1 is SGHKS and CDR2 is YYEKEE (reference sequence). The chain's CDR3 is CASSVDWGGELFF.

Measured by frequency, this clonotype is medium-sized. J is TRBJ1-4 and V is TRBV7-6; checking the TCRdb D call of TRBD1 is not possible without DNA. The CDR3 runs 16 residues. Looked up from germline, CDR1 is SGHVS and CDR2 is FNYEAQ. The CDR3 spells CASSPTGGPTNEKLFF. The variable domain in full, with the rest retrieved from reference TRBV7-6 and TRBJ1-4, is GAGVSQSPRYKVTKRGQDVALRCDPISGHVSLYWYRQALGQGPEFLTYFNYEAQQDKSGLPNDRFSAERPEGSISTLTIQRTEQRDSAMYRCASSPTGGPTNEKLFFGSGTQLSVL.

The rearrangement joins TRBV28 to TRBJ1-6. The CDR3 sequence is 15 residues long. Per germline, CDR1 MDHEN and CDR2 SYDVKM. CDR3: CASSLSSRANSPLHF.

This clonotype counts as medium-sized by frequency. The V call is TRBV14, the J call TRBJ1-2; TCRdb designates TRBD1, a call that cannot be tested without DNA. Germline values: CDR1 SGHDN, CDR2 FVKESK. There are 12 residues in the CDR3. The CDR3 protein is CASSATGNGYTF.

This clonotype is labeled medium-sized based on frequency. The V and J genes are TRBV19 and TRBJ2-2. The CDR3 runs 13 residues. From germline, CDR1 is LNHDA and CDR2 SQIVND (reference sequence). The CDR3 spells CASSVRLQRELFF.

The rearrangement joins TRBV5-1 to TRBJ2-5; the D gene TCRdb calls, TRBD1, cannot be checked with no DNA. The CDR3 runs to 15 residues. Germline V gene lookup returns CDR1 SGHRS and CDR2 YFSETQ. The CDR3 reads CASSLGARGRETQYF.

The chain combines TRBV18 with TRBJ2-1; TCRdb lists TRBD1, though no DNA is available to test this call. Looked up from germline, CDR1 is KGHSH and CDR2 is LQKENI. The CDR3 consists of 14 residues. The CDR3 sequence: CASSPRAGADEQFF.

In terms of frequency, this clonotype is medium-sized. The rearrangement joins TRBV19 to TRBJ1-2; TCRdb's D call, TRBD1, is unchecked because there is no DNA. This CDR3 has 14 residues. CDR1 is LNHDA, CDR2 SQIVND, per germline (reference sequence). This chain's CDR3 is CASTPGTGDYGYTF.